The 29 T cell receptor beta chains reported below all come from one sample, sequenced in a study of regulatory T cells in long-lasting Graves disease. The authors built TCR beta libraries using iRepertoire HTBI primers and Arm-PCR of CDR3 regions. MiXCR, applied by TCRdb to the multiplex PCR reads, yields one record per CDR3 protein. The repertoire includes more than 450,000 distinct CDR3 sequences, more than 10% of them detected once, and more than 8% sits in the top ten. The time point is: newly diagnosed GD, antithyroid drugs for less than 3 months. The authors made the TCR library using RNA they extracted from PBMCs. A further study also used this sample, focusing on T cells in Graves' hyperthyroidism and ophthalmopathy.

Sequenced here: peripheral blood mononuclear cells (PBMCs), sampled at new diagnosis, from a patient treated with antithyroid drugs. These receptors were obtained from a woman in her thirties with Graves disease.

The chain combines TRBV7-2 with TRBJ2-1; TRBD1 matches 8 bases. The CDR3 contains 15 residues. Looked up from germline, CDR1 is SGHTA and CDR2 is FQGNSA. V gave up 7 bases and J gave up 6 bases; unmatched junction bases: 11. The CDR3 protein is CASTFLGTGFNEQFF. In DNA form, the CDR3 reads TGTGCCAGCACCTTTTTGGGGACAGGATTCAATGAGCAGTTCTTC. The whole variable domain, filled in from reference TRBV7-2 and TRBJ2-1, reads GAGVSQSPSNKVTEKGKDVELRCDPISGHTALYWYRQSLGQGLEFLIYFQGNSAPDKSGLPSDRFSAERTGGSVSTLTIQRTQQEDSAVYLCASTFLGTGFNEQFFGPGTRLTVL.

Many counts were recorded for this clonotype. The J gene is TRBJ1-1, the V gene TRBV5-1; 10 nucleotides line up with TRBD1. The V gene's germline CDR1 is SGHRS and CDR2 YFSETQ. The J segment lost 4 bases and the V segment lost 2 bases, leaving 5 bases of the junction unmatched. CDR3 length: 15 residues. The CDR3 bases are TGCGCCAGCAGCTTAGGACAGGGGGAGGCCACTGAAGCTTTCTTT. Protein product: CASSLGQGEATEAFF.

This chain links TRBV20-1 with TRBJ2-3; weak D call: TRBD2 (6 bases). Germline CDR1 and CDR2: DFQATT and SNEGSKA (reference sequence). Trimming pared 6 bases from V and 0 bases from J, leaving 13 bases between. The CDR3 loop spans 14 amino acids. CDR3 DNA: TGCAGTGCCCCACCGGAGGGTAGCACAGATACGCAGTATTTT. Translating it yields CSAPPEGSTDTQYF.

In regard to this clonotype: Since a much larger clone is just one base distant, this may be a read error. This chain uses TRBV2 with TRBJ2-2; D gene uncertain. Trimming pared 7 bases from V and 3 bases from J, leaving 9 bases between. The CDR3 has 13 amino acids. In germline, CDR1 is SNHLY, CDR2 FYNNEI. For the CDR3, the DNA is TGTGCCAGCAATGCGGTGGACACCGGGGAGCTGTTTTTT. This sequence encodes CASNAVDTGELFF.

Many counts were recorded for this clonotype. The rearrangement links TRBV19 to TRBJ2-3; D not certain. There are 15 residues in the CDR3. CDR1 is LNHDA and CDR2 is SQIVND in the germline V gene (reference sequence). V gave up 5 bases and J gave up 0 bases, with 12 bases separating them. The CDR3 nucleotides read TGTGCCAGTAGTTTGTCGGTGGACAGCACAGATACGCAGTATTTT. Protein sequence: CASSLSVDSTDTQYF.

This clonotype has a count of ten or more. The chain uses TRBV7-8 and TRBJ2-1; 8 bases line up with TRBD1. Germline loops: CDR1 SGHVS, CDR2 FQNEAQ. The CDR3 consists of 15 residues. V trimming: 0 bases; J trimming: 11 bases; junction bases outside the gene matches: 9. Here the CDR3 reads CASSLAGTGSFKQFF. CDR3 nucleotides: TGTGCCAGCAGCTTAGCCGGGACAGGCTCGTTTAAGCAGTTCTTC.

In this sample, this clonotype turned up many times. This chain uses TRBV9 with TRBJ1-2; D unresolved. The CDR3 is 11 amino acids. Deletions cut 5 bases from V and 7 bases from J, with 9 bases between. CDR1 SGDLS and CDR2 YYNGEE come from the germline V gene. The CDR3 region is CASRNIVGYTF. The CDR3 region has the DNA TGTGCCAGCAGGAACATAGTTGGCTACACCTTC.

In its sample, this clonotype was seen a few times. A junction end diverges from the germline sequence, so it may reflect a read error. The rearrangement joins TRBV5-1 to TRBJ2-1, with 12 bases that match TRBD1. Germline V gives CDR1 SGHRS, CDR2 YFSETQ. The CDR3 length is 14 residues. CDR3 nucleotides: TGTGCCAGCGCCGGGACAGGGGGCCTCGATGAGCAGTTCTTC. Translated: CASAGTGGLDEQFF.

This clonotype was seen ten or more times. This chain links TRBV5-6 with TRBJ2-5, with D tentatively TRBD1 or TRBD2 (5 bases each). Germline CDR1 reads SGHDT; CDR2 reads YYEEEE. This CDR3 has 15 amino acids. V gave up 2 bases and J gave up 2 bases, with 13 bases separating them. The CDR3 nucleotides are TGTGCCAGCAGCTTAACACCGGGGCGACAAGAGACCCAGTACTTC. It yields the protein CASSLTPGRQETQYF.

This clonotype was seen ten or more times. The chain links TRBV6-1 to TRBJ1-5, with 9 positions matching TRBD1. The CDR3 contains 18 residues. Trimming cost V 5 bases and J 1 base; bases outside gene matches: 12. Germline V gives CDR1 MNHNS, CDR2 SASEGT. CDR3 DNA: TGTGCCAGCAGTCTGAACCTGGACAGGGGAGGAAGCAATCAGCCCCAGCATTTT. Residues: CASSLNLDRGGSNQPQHF.

The genes are TRBV11-2 and TRBJ2-3, with TRBD2 matching over 9 bases. The CDR3 is made up of 17 amino acids. Germline CDR1 SGHAT, CDR2 FQNNGV. J lost 2 bases, V lost 6 bases, and 12 bases had no gene match. The CDR3 nucleotides read TGTGCCAGCAGTTCAACACCTTCTAGCGGGGTCACAGATACGCAGTATTTT. Its protein product is CASSSTPSSGVTDTQYF.

V gene TRBV3-1 combines with J gene TRBJ2-3; D is unresolved. The CDR3 loop spans 13 amino acids. The germline V and J ends were trimmed by 3 bases and 4 bases, with 8 bases remaining between them. Germline V gene data show CDR1 as LGHDT and CDR2 as YNNKEL (reference sequence). This CDR3 is CASSHLGSDTQYF. CDR3 sequence (DNA): TGTGCCAGCAGCCACCTCGGGTCAGATACGCAGTATTTT.

This clonotype was seen only a few times. This chain links TRBV5-1 with TRBJ2-5; 7 bases match TRBD1. Germline loops: CDR1 SGHRS, CDR2 YFSETQ. This CDR3 contains 14 residues. The trim removed 0 bases at V and 5 bases at J, leaving 4 bases unmatched. CDR3 coding DNA: TGCGCCAGCAGCTTGGCACAGGGGATCGAGACCCAGTACTTC. Translated: CASSLAQGIETQYF. Looking up the rest from reference TRBV5-1 and TRBJ2-5 gives the full variable domain: KAGVTQTPRYLIKTRGQQVTLSCSPISGHRSVSWYQQTPGQGLQFLFEYFSETQRNKGNFPGRFSGRQFSNSRSEMNVSTLELGDSALYLCASSLAQGIETQYFGPGTRLLVL.

Details on this clonotype: This may arise from a read error, as a much more abundant clone is one base away. The chain is built from TRBV7-2 and TRBJ2-3, with D maybe TRBD2 (6 bases). Germline V gene data show CDR1 as SGHTA and CDR2 as FQGNSA. The CDR3 runs 16 residues. CDR3 coding DNA: TGTGCCATCAGCTTATACGGCGGGGTGATGGCAGATACGCAGTATTTT. Amino acids: CAISLYGGVMADTQYF.

This clonotype has only a few counts. CDR3 sequence: CATRPGSSGGNTGELFF. The DNA for the CDR3 is TGTGCCACCCGCCCAGGTTCTAGCGGGGGGAACACCGGGGAGCTGTTTTTT. The chain links TRBV5-5 to TRBJ2-2; TRBD2 matches at 10 bases. This CDR3 has 17 amino acids. V was clipped by 9 bases and J by 1 base; unmatched bases: 12. The V gene's germline CDR1 is SGHKS and CDR2 YYEKEE (reference sequence).

This clonotype occurred many times. This rearrangement joins TRBV12-3 or TRBV12-4 to TRBJ1-1; the D gene is possibly TRBD1 (5 bases). V was trimmed by 2 bases and J by 7 bases, leaving 11 bases between them. This CDR3 region has 13 residues. The CDR3 spells CASSLRGAGEAFF. The DNA for the CDR3 is TGTGCCAGCAGTTTACGTGGGGCCGGTGAAGCTTTCTTT.

This clonotype was detected ten times or more. As DNA, the CDR3 is TGTGCCAGCAACCTCGGGACTTCGGGGAATGAGCAGTTCTTC. Translating it yields CASNLGTSGNEQFF. This sequence joins TRBV27 and TRBJ2-1, with D perhaps matching TRBD2 (6 bases). The CDR3 is 14 residues long. Trimming took 7 bases from V and 7 from J, leaving 17 bases between them. Germline V gene data show CDR1 as MNHEY and CDR2 as SMNVEV (reference sequence).

This clonotype was seen only a few times. The V and J genes are TRBV6-1 and TRBJ2-7; 9 nucleotides agree with TRBD2. The V gene's germline CDR1 is MNHNS and CDR2 SASEGT. With V trimmed by 0 bases and J by 4 bases, 13 bases remained unmatched. The CDR3 runs 18 residues. DNA of the CDR3: TGTGCCAGCAGTGAAGCGATAAGCCTAGCGGGGAATAAGTACGAGCAGTACTTC. Encoded protein: CASSEAISLAGNKYEQYF.

This clonotype was detected only a few times. The V gene is TRBV20-1, the J gene TRBJ2-2, with D possibly TRBD2 on 6 matching bases. Deletions cut 3 bases from V and 4 bases from J, with 12 bases between. The CDR3 spans 14 residues. The germline V gene encodes CDR1 DFQATT and CDR2 SNEGSKA (reference sequence). DNA of the CDR3: TGCAGTGCTAGGGAGGGGCCCCGCACCGGGGAGCTGTTTTTT. Encoded protein: CSAREGPRTGELFF.

The sample holds many counts of this clonotype. The V and J genes are TRBV7-2 and TRBJ2-1; tentatively, D is TRBD1 or TRBD2 (5 bases each). The V gene lost 5 bases and the J gene lost 2 bases, with 16 bases spanning the gap. The CDR3 sequence is 16 residues long. CDR1 SGHTA and CDR2 FQGNSA come from the germline V gene. The CDR3 protein is CASSQLGVVAYNEQFF. Written as DNA, the CDR3 is TGTGCCAGCAGCCAACTAGGGGTCGTCGCCTACAATGAGCAGTTCTTC.

This clonotype was seen a handful of times. The V call is TRBV28, the J call TRBJ1-5; a possible D gene is TRBD1 (5 bases). The CDR3 has 12 amino acids. Germline values: CDR1 MDHEN, CDR2 SYDVKM. Trimming left V 8 bases short and J 8 bases short, with 13 bases between. This chain's CDR3 is CASERGREPQHF. The CDR3 DNA follows: TGTGCCAGCGAAAGGGGTCGGGAGCCCCAGCATTTT.

On this clonotype: This may come from a read error, since a much larger clone is one base off. The genes are TRBV2 and TRBJ2-3, with unresolved D. The CDR3 length is 14 residues. Germline values: CDR1 SNHLY, CDR2 FYNNEI. CDR3: CASGEGLTTDTQYF. As DNA, the CDR3 is TGTGCCAGCGGTGAAGGCTTGACGACAGATACGCAGTATTTT.

The rearrangement links TRBV29-1 to TRBJ2-7; D remains unclear. Trimming took 6 bases from V and 4 from J, leaving 7 bases between them. The CDR3 consists of 10 residues. The germline gives CDR1 SQVTM, CDR2 ANQGSEA. Here the CDR3 reads CSVQSYEQYF. CDR3 nucleotide sequence: TGCAGCGTCCAATCTTACGAGCAGTACTTC.

This clonotype was observed a single time. The rearrangement joins TRBV6-2 or TRBV6-3 to TRBJ1-2; D might be TRBD1 (6 bases). The V and J ends lost 7 bases and 3 bases respectively, with 18 bases between them. CDR1 MNHEY and CDR2 SVGEGT come from the germline V gene. The CDR3 has 15 amino acids. The CDR3 here is CASNVRSGAHYGYTF. In DNA form, the CDR3 reads TGTGCCAGCAATGTCCGATCGGGGGCTCACTATGGCTACACCTTC.

This clonotype was counted only a few times. J is TRBJ2-1 and V is TRBV6-1, with D perhaps TRBD2 (6 bases). Germline assignment: CDR1 MNHNS and CDR2 SASEGT. CDR3 length: 13 residues. Trimming cost V 11 bases and J 1 base, with 12 bases left between them. The CDR3 nucleotides are TGTGCCGGAGGGACTCAGTCCTACAATGAGCAGTTCTTC. It specifies CAGGTQSYNEQFF.

This clonotype was detected ten times or more. CDR3 amino acids: CSAGDRVSYEQYF. As DNA, the CDR3 is TGCAGTGCCGGGGACAGGGTCTCCTACGAGCAGTACTTC. The V gene is TRBV20-1, the J gene TRBJ2-7; 9 nucleotides line up with TRBD1. Germline V gives CDR1 DFQATT, CDR2 SNEGSKA (reference sequence). V lost 6 bases, J lost 0 bases, and 3 bases stayed unmatched. This CDR3 has 13 residues.

This sequence joins TRBV19 and TRBJ2-5, with TRBD1 matching 7 bases. This CDR3 is built from 13 residues. CDR1 is LNHDA, CDR2 SQIVND, per germline (reference sequence). After removal of 3 bases from V and 7 bases from J, the junction contained 5 bases not matched to a gene. The CDR3, as DNA: TGTGCCAGTAGTATGGTAGCAGGGGGGACCCAGTACTTC. Amino acids: CASSMVAGGTQYF.

A remark on this clonotype: This may be a read error, as it is one base from a much larger clone. CDR3 nucleotide sequence: TGTGCCATCAGTGAGCCTAGCGGAGCACAAGAGACCCAGTACTTC. Translating it yields CAISEPSGAQETQYF. The chain carries TRBV10-3 and TRBJ2-5, with 7 bases matching TRBD2. In germline, CDR1 is ENHRY, CDR2 SYGVKD. CDR3 length: 15 amino acids. The V and J ends lost 2 bases and 2 bases, in that order; junction bases with no gene match: 5.

The table lists this clonotype with many counts. This chain links TRBV11-2 with TRBJ2-1; D might be TRBD1 (6 bases). The CDR3 is 18 residues long. V was pared by 5 bases and J by 3 bases, with 23 bases between. CDR1 is SGHAT, CDR2 FQNNGV, per germline. The CDR3 sequence: CASSPIPRGPRGYNEQFF. As DNA, the CDR3 is TGTGCCAGCAGCCCCATCCCCAGGGGACCGAGGGGCTACAATGAGCAGTTCTTC.